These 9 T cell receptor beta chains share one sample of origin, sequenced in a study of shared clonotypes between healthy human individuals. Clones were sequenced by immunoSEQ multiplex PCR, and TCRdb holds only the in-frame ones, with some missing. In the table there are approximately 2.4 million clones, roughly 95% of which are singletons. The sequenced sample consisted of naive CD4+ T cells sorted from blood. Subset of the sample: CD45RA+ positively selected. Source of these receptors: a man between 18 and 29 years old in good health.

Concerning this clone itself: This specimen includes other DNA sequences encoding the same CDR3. This CDR3 is CASSLGQGNIQYF. The CDR3 DNA reads as TGTGCCAGCAGCCTAGGACAGGGAAACATTCAGTACTTC. The gene calls are TRBV5-4 and TRBJ2-4, with 8 bases matching TRBD1. Trimming at V came to 4 bases and at J to 6 bases, leaving 3 bases not matched to a gene. This CDR3 has 13 amino acids. Germline lookup yields CDR1 SGHNT and CDR2 YYREEE (reference sequence).

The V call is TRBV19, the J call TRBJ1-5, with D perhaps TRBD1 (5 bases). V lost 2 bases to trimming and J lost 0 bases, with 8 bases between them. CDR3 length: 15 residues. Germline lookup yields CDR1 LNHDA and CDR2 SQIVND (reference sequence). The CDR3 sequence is CASSIRGPSNQPQHF. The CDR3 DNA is TGTGCCAGTAGTATAAGGGGCCCTAGCAATCAGCCCCAGCATTTT.

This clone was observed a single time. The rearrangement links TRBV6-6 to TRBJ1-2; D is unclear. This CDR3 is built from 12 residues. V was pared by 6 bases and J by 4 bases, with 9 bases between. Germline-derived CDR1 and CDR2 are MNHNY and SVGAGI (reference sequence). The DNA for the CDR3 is TGTGCCAGCAGAACTTTCGTCTATGGCTACACCTTC. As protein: CASRTFVYGYTF.

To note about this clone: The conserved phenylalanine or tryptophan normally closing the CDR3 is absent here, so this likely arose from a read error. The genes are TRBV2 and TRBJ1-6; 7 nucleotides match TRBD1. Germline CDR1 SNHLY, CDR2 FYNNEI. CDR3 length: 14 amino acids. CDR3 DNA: TGTGCCAGCCGTAGAACAGGGGTTGATTCGCCCCTCCACCTT. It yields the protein CASRRTGVDSPLHL.

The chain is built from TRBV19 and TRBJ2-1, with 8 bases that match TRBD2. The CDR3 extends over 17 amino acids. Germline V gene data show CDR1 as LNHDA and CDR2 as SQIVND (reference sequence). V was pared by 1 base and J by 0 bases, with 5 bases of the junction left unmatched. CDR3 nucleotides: TGTGCCAGTAGTATAGCAACTAGCGGTAGCTCCTACAATGAGCAGTTCTTC. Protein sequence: CASSIATSGSSYNEQFF.

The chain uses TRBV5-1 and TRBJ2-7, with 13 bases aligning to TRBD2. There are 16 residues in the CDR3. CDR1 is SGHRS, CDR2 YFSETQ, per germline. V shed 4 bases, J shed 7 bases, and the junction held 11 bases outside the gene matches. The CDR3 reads CASSPVLAGGPLEQYF. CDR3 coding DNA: TGCGCCAGCAGCCCCGTACTAGCGGGGGGGCCTTTGGAGCAGTACTTC.

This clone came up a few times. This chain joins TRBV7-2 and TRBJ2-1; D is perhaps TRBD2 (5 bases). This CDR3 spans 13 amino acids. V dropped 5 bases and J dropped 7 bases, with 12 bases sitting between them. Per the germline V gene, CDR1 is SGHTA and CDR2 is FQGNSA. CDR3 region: CASSLPSLNEQFF. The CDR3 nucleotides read TGTGCCAGCAGCCTCCCTAGCCTTAATGAGCAGTTCTTC.

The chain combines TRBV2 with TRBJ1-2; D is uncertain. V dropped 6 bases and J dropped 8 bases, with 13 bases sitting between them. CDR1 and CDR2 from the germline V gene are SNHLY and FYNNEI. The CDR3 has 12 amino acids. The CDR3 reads CASSPALGGYTF. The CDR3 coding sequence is TGTGCCAGCAGCCCAGCGTTGGGGGGCTACACCTTC.

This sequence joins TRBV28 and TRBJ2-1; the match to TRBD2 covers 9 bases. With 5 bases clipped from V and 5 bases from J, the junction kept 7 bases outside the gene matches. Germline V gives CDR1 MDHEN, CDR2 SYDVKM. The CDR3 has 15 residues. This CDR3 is CASSQRGASNNEQFF. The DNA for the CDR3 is TGTGCCAGCAGTCAGCGGGGGGCCAGTAACAATGAGCAGTTCTTC.